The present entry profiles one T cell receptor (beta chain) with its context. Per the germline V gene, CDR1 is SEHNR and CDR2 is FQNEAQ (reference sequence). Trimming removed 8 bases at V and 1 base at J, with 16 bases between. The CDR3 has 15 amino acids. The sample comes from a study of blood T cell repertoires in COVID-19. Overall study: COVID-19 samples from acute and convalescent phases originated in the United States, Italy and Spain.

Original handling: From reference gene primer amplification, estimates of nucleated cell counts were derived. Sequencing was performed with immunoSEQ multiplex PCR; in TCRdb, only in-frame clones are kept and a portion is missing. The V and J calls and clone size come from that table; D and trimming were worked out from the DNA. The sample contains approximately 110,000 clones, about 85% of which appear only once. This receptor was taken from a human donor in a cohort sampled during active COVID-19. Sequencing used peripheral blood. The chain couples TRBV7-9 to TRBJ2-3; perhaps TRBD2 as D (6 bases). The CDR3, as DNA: TGTGCCAGCGTCAGGTTTACGGGGGGCACAGATACGCAGTATTTT. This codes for CASVRFTGGTDTQYF.